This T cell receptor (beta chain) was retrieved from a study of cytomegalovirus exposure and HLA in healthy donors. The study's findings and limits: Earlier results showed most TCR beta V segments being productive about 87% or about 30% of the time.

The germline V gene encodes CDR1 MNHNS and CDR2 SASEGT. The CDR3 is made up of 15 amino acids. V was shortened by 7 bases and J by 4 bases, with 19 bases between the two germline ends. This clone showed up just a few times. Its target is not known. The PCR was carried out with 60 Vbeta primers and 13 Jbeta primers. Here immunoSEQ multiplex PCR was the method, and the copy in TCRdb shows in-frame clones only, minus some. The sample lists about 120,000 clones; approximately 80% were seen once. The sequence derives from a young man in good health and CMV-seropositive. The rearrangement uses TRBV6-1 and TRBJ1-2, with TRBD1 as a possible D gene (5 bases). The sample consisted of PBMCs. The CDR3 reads CASKPQGSSSYGYTF. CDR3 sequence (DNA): TGTGCCAGCAAGCCCCAGGGTTCTTCAAGCTATGGCTACACCTTC.